This TCR beta chain was profiled in a study of cytomegalovirus exposure and HLA in healthy donors. The wider study: Earlier results showed 90 million to 130 million unique TCR beta sequences derived from about 179 million T cells.

From germline, CDR1 is SNHLY and CDR2 FYNNEI. CDR3 length: 13 residues. V was trimmed by 6 bases and J by 5 bases, leaving 11 bases between them. Findings of the study overall: It was 150 to 200 TCR beta chains that were listed as cytomegalovirus-associated. Beyond CMV serostatus, there was no information to go on about immune exposure. It was reportedly the case that the classifier diagnosed cytomegalovirus status with high specificity and sensitivity.

With respect to this clone: Its antigen is not identified.

It was with 60 Vbeta and 13 Jbeta primers that the PCR ran. Produced via immunoSEQ multiplex PCR; TCRdb's table is partial and in-frame only. Of approximately 170,000 clones listed, roughly three quarters are singletons. V is TRBV2 and J is TRBJ1-5; the D gene is possibly TRBD1 (5 bases). This clonotype was sampled from a woman in her forties or fifties in good health and CMV-seronegative. Sequencing used PBMCs. The CDR3 region has the DNA TGTGCCAGCAGGGATGGGACTTATCAGCCCCAGCATTTT. This gives the protein CASRDGTYQPQHF.